This T cell receptor beta chain is from a study of blood T cell repertoires in COVID-19 (dated by TCRdb to 2018 to 2021). With regard to the full study: The collaborator samples originated in the United States, Italy and Spain and spanned the acute and convalescent phases of COVID-19. The prospective study material was composed of cDNA or gDNA derived from T cells, B-cell-depleted T cells, or PBMCs. The dataset comprised deeply sampled blood TCRbeta repertoires from subjects exposed to, actively infected with, or recovered from COVID-19. A freely available public database, intended as a resource for researchers studying the immune response to SARS-CoV-2, is where the repertoires were released. The samples were drawn from the first 160 participants of the ongoing ImmuneRACE study and from some 1,300 subjects provided by 6 global collaborators. A de-identified subject ID, COVID-19 status, age in years and sex were almost always included in the sample metadata. Where available, HLA class I and class II types were obtained from metadata supplied by the sample provider rather than from assay-based typing. The research as a whole found: The quantity of clinical and demographic metadata differed by source and by participant and was supplied without curation.

Samples from volunteer blood donors who had recovered from COVID-19 were contributed by a second Seattle source. The collaborating institutions used their own protocols to collect whole blood in K2EDTA tubes. For TCRbeta analysis, collaborators shipped samples in one of three forms: frozen whole blood, isolated PBMCs, or DNA extracted from either of those sample types. The immunoSEQ Assay, a bias-controlled multiplex PCR, was used to amplify TCRbeta CDR3 regions from genomic DNA. The published analysis was carried out like this. The number of nucleated cells in each sample was estimated from the amplification of reference gene primers within the assay. Sequence reads were collapsed and filtered to measure the absolute abundance of every unique TCRbeta CDR3 rearrangement. For each sample, productive Simpson clonality was calculated as the square root of Simpson's diversity index across productive rearrangements. TCRdb limited this immuneACCESS table to in-frame rearrangements with V and J called. A share of clones is missing; checked studies link under half to unresolved V genes, and the rest is unexplained. The D gene and trimming were derived from the DNA, and the V and J assignments and clone size from that table. The sample profile shows about 180,000 clones; 80% to 90% of them were found once. The ten largest clonotypes hold approximately 2% of the sample.

Measured from the cysteine to the phenylalanine, the CDR3 is 16 residues long. CDR3 DNA is the only sequence kept; it has 48 bases, read in frame from the first base. From the germline V gene (reference sequence), CDR1 is SEHNR and CDR2 is FQNEAQ. The junction carries 14 bases between V and J, which are trimmed by 2 bases and 2 bases respectively. To note about this clone: What antigen it recognizes has not been identified. No much larger clonotype is one base removed from it; base qualities were not supplied.

Sequenced: peripheral blood. Rearrangement joined TRBV7-9 to TRBJ2-3; the D gene is possibly TRBD1, with 6 bases matching. The receptor was derived from a young man who had recovered from COVID-19. The nucleotides are TGTGCCAGCAGCTTACCGGACAGATTAACCACAGATACGCAGTATTTT. It specifies CASSLPDRLTTDTQYF.